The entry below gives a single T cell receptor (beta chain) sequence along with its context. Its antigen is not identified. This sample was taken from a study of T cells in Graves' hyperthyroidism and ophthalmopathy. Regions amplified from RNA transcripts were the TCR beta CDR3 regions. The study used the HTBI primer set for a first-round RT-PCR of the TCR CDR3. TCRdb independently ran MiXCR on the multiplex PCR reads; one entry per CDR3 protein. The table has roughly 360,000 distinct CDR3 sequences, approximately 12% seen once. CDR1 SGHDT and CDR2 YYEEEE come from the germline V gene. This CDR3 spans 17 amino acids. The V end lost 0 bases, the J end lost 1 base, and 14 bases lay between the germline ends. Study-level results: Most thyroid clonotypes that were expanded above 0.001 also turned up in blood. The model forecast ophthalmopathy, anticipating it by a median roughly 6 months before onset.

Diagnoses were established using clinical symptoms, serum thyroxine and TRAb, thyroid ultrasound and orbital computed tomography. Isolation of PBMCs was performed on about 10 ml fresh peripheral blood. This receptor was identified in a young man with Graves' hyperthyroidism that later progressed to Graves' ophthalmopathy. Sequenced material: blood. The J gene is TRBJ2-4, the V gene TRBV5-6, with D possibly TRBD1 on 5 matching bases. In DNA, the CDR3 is TGTGCCAGCAGCTTGGAAGCTCTCGCAGGGGCCAAAAACATTCAGTACTTC. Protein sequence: CASSLEALAGAKNIQYF.